This TCR beta chain comes out of a study of control samples from healthy donors and cancer patients (TCRdb year 2020). V gives up 3 bases and J gives up 4 bases, and the segment between their germline ends measures 25 bases. Sequences SGHTS (CDR1) and YDEGEE (CDR2) are obtained from the germline V gene. The CDR3 spans 19 residues, from the cysteine through the phenylalanine. The kept DNA is CDR3 alone, 57 bases in frame from the first base. Regarding this clone: What antigen it recognizes has not been identified. Base-call qualities are not available, and no considerably larger clone is one nucleotide away.

Library preparation employed the immunoSEQ multiplex PCR assay. The clones in this table, taken by TCRdb from immuneACCESS, are in-frame only. Not every clone is retained; where verified, under half of the shortfall comes from an unresolved V gene, and the cause of the rest is unknown. This sample is represented by approximately 140,000 clones; 80% to 95% of them were singletons. The ten largest make up roughly 5.7% of the sample. The sequence was obtained from a man aged 18 to 30 in good health. The specimen was blood. The sequence joins TRBV5-8 to TRBJ2-2; perhaps TRBD2 is the D gene, with 6 bases matching. The CDR3 protein is CASSWPGLHSTGGTGELFF. The DNA sequence is TGTGCCAGCAGCTGGCCGGGACTGCATTCAACGGGTGGCACCGGGGAGCTGTTTTTT.